Sequencing of this TCR beta chain was carried out in a study of early T cells in non-severe SARS-CoV-2 infection. Overall study context: The study sequenced bulk RNA from unsorted whole blood, with chains unpaired. Study-wide points: CD4 and private specificities were missed by VDJdb matching, which favored anti-spike CD8 responses.

This clonotype has more than one count but fewer than ten. Its specificity is not known. Individual cDNA molecules received unique molecular identifiers during library preparation. MiXCR, applied by TCRdb to the 5' RACE reads, yields one record per CDR3 protein. The sample has more than 45,000 distinct CDR3 sequences; 5.6% are singletons. V lost 0 bases and J lost 4; bases outside the gene matches: 3. This CDR3 is 15 amino acids long. CDR1 is SGHRS, CDR2 YFSETQ, per germline. The clonotype comes from an adult who was a healthcare worker with PCR-confirmed SARS-CoV-2 infection or an uninfected control (not recorded which). The specimen was whole blood. The chain is built from TRBV5-1 and TRBJ2-2; 7 bases fit TRBD2. Here the CDR3 reads CASSLDTGGTGELFF. The CDR3 DNA reads TGCGCCAGCAGCTTGGATACGGGGGGCACCGGGGAGCTGTTTTTT.